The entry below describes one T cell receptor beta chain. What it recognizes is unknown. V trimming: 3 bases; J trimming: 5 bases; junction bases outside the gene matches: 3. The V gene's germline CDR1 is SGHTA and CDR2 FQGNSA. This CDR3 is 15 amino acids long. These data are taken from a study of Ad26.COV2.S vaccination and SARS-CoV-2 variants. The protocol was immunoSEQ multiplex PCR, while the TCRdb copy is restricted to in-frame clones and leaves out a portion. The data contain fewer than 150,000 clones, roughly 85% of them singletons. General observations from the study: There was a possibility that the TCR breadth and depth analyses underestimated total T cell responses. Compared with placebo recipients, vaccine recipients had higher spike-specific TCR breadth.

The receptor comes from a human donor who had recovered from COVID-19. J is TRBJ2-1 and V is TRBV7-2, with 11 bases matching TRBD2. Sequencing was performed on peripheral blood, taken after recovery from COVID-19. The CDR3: CASSFKTSGNNEQFF. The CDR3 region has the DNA TGTGCCAGCAGCTTTAAGACTAGCGGGAACAATGAGCAGTTCTTC.